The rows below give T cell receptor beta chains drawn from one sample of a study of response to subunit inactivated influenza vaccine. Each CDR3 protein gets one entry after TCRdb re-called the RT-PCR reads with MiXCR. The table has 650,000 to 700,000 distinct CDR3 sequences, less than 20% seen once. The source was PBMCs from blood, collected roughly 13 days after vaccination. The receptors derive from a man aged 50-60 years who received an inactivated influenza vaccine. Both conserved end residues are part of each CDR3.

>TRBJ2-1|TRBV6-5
CASSYSGLAGRYVNEQFF
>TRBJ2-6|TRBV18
CASSPNSISGANVLTF
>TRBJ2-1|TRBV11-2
CASSDGPGQLTWEQFF
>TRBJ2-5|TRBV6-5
CASSYSSPVGETQYF
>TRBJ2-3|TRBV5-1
CASSSGLSTATDTQYF
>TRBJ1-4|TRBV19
CASSWSVDEKLFF
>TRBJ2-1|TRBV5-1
CASSPPGTVYNEQFF
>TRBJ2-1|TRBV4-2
CASSQVPGLAGGPKGTYNEQFF
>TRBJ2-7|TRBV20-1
CSARLGGIGEQYF
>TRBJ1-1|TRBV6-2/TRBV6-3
CASSRASATGREEAFF
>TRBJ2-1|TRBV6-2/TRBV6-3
CASSRLTGRQSDEQFF
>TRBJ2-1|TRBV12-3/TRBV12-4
CASSYPGRIIDEQFF
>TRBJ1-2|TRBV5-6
CASRSGTDYGYTF
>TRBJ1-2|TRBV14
CASSQGAGRGYTF
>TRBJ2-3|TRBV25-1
CASSSHGRADTQYF
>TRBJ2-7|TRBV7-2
CASSYAAGRNYEQYF
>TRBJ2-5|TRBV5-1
CASSRDNQETQYF